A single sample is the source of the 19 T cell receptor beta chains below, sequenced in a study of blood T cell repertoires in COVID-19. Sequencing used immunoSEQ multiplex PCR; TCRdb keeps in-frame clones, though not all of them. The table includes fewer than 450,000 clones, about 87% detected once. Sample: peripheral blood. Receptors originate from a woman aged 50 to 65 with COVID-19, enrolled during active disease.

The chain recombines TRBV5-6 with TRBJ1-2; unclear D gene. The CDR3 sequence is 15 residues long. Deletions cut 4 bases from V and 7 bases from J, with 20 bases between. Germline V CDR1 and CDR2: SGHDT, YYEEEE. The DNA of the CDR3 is TGTGCCAGCAGCATCAGGACCGGGAGGATGGGTGGCTACACCTTC. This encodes CASSIRTGRMGGYTF.

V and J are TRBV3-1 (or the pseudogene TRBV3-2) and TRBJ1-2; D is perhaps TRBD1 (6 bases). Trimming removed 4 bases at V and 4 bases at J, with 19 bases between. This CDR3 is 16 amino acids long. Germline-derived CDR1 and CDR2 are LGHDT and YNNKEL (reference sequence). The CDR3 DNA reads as TGTGCCAGCAGCCTCACACAGGGACCCCTTGGCTATGGCTACACCTTC. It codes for CASSLTQGPLGYGYTF.

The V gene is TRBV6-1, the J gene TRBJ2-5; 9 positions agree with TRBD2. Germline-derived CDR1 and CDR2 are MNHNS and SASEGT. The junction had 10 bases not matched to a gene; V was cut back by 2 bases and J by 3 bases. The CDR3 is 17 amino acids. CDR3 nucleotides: TGTGCCAGCAGTGAAAGACCAGCGGGGGGAGGGGAAGAGACCCAGTACTTC. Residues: CASSERPAGGGEETQYF.

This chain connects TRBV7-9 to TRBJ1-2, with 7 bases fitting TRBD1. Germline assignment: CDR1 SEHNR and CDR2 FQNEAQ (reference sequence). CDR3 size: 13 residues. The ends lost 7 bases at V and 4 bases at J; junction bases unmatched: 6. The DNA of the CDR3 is TGTGCCAGCACCAGGGACAGTGGCTATGGCTACACCTTC. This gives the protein CASTRDSGYGYTF.

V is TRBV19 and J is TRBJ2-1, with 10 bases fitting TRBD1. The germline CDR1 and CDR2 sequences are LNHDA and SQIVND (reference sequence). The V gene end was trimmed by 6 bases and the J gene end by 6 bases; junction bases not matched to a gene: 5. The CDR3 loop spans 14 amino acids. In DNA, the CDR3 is TGTGCCAGTAGCCCGGGACAGGGGTTCAATGAGCAGTTCTTC. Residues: CASSPGQGFNEQFF.

This chain's CDR3 is CASSLDTTLPEAFF. The CDR3 DNA sequence: TGTGCCAGCAGCCTCGACACCACCCTTCCTGAAGCTTTCTTT. This chain uses TRBV27 with TRBJ1-1; no clear D. The germline V gene encodes CDR1 MNHEY and CDR2 SMNVEV (reference sequence). The CDR3 covers 14 residues. V was pared by 6 bases and J by 6 bases, with 17 bases between.

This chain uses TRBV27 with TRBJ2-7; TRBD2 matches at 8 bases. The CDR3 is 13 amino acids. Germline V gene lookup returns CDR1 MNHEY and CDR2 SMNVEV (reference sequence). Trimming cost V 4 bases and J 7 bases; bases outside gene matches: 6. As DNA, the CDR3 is TGTGCCAGCAGTTCGAGCCGCGGGGGGGAGCAGTACTTC. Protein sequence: CASSSSRGGEQYF.

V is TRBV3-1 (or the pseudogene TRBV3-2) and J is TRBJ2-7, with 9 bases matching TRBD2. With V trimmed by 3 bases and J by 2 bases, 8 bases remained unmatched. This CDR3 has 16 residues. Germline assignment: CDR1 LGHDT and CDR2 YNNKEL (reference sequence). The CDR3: CASSHPGLAETYEQYF. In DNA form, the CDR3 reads TGTGCCAGCAGCCACCCGGGACTAGCTGAGACCTACGAGCAGTACTTC.

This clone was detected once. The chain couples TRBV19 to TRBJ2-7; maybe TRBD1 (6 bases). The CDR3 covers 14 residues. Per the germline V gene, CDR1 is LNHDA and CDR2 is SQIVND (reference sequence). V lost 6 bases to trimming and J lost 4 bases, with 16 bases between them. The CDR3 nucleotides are TGTGCCAGTAGCCCCGGACAGACCCTATACGAGCAGTACTTC. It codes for CASSPGQTLYEQYF.

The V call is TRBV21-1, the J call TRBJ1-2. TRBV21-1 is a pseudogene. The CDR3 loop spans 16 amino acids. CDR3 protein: CASSSPVREGNYGYTF. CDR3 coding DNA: TGTGCCAGCAGCTCCCCAGTTAGGGAGGGTAACTATGGCTACACCTTC.

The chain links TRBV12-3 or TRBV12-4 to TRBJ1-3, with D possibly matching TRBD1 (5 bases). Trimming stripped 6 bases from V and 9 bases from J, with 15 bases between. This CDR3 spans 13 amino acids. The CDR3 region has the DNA TGTGCCAGCAGCCCAGGGATTTCAGGCACCATATATTTT. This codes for CASSPGISGTIYF.

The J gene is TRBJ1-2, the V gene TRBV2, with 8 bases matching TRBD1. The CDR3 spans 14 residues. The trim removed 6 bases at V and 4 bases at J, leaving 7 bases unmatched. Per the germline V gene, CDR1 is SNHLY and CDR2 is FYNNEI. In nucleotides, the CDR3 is TGTGCCAGCAGAGAACGGGACAGGTTCTATGGCTACACCTTC. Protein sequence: CASRERDRFYGYTF.

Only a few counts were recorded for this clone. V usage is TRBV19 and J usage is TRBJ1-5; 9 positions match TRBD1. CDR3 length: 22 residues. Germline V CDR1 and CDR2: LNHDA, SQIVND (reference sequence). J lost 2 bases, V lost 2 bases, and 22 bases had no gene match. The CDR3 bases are TGTGCCAGTAGTATAAAAGTATTGGGGAGGGGACAGGGAGTTTCTGGCAATCAGCCCCAGCATTTT. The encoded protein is CASSIKVLGRGQGVSGNQPQHF. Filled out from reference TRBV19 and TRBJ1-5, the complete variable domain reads DGGITQSPKYLFRKEGQNVTLSCEQNLNHDAMYWYRQDPGQGLRLIYYSQIVNDFQKGDIAEGYSVSREKKESFPLTVTSAQKNPTAFYLCASSIKVLGRGQGVSGNQPQHFGDGTRLSIL.

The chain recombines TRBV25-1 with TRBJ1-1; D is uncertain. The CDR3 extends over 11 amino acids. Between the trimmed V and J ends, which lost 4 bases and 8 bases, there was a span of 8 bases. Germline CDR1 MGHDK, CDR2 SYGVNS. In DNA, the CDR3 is TGTGCCAGCAGTGCCGTACTGGAAGCTTTCTTT. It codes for CASSAVLEAFF.

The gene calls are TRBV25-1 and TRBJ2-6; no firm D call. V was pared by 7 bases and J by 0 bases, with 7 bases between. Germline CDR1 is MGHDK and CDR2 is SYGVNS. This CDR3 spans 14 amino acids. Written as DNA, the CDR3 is TGTGCCAGCACCCCAAACTCTGGGGCCAACGTCCTGACTTTC. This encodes CASTPNSGANVLTF.

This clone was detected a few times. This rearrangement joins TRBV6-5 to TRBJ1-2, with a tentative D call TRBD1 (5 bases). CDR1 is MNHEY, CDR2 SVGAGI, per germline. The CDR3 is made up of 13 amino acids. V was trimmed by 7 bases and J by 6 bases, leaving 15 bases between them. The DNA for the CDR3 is TGTGCCAGCACTGCAATCCAGGGCGATGGCTACACCTTC. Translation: CASTAIQGDGYTF.

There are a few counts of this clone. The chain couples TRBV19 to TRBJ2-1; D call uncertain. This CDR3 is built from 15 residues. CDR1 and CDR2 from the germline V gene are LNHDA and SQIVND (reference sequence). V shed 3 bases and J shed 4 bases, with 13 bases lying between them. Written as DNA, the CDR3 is TGTGCCAGTAGTATGGTGGCGACACGTTACAATGAGCAGTTCTTC. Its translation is CASSMVATRYNEQFF.

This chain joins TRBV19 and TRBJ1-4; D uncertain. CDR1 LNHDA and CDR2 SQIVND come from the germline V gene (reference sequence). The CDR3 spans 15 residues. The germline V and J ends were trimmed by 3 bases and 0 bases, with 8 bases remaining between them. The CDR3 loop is CASSIDTATNEKLFF. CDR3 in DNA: TGTGCCAGTAGTATTGACACGGCAACTAATGAAAAACTGTTTTTT.

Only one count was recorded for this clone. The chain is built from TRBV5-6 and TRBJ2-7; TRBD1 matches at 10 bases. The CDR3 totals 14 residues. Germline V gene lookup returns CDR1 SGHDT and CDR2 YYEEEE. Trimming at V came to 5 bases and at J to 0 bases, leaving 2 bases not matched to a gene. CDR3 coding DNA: TGTGCCAGCAGACGGACAGGGGGCTCCTACGAGCAGTACTTC. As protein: CASRRTGGSYEQYF.